This TCR beta chain is drawn from a study of T cell clusters in autoimmune cytopenias. As for the study in general: Healthy donor controls had a mean age of about 53 years and median age of 59 years.

TRB rearrangements were amplified by touch-down multiplex PCR with mixed TRB-A/B primers. TCRdb reprocessed the multiplex PCR reads; each CDR3 protein has one entry and no DNA is given. In total, the table holds some 4,000 distinct CDR3 sequences. Study outcomes and limitations: Physiological T cell clusters of healthy donors were apparently absent in primary autoimmune cytopenia patients.

Roughly 38,000 genome equivalents of blood DNA were amplified for TRB. Frequency places this clonotype as medium-sized. Its cognate antigen is unknown. The length of the CDR3 is 15 residues. From germline, CDR1 is MNHEY and CDR2 SMNVEV (reference sequence). This same sample was also part of a study on T cell repertoires in aging, cancer and after chemotherapy.

This TCR came from a human donor in good health. The sample taken for sequencing was peripheral blood. The rearrangement uses TRBV27 and TRBJ2-3; TCRdb lists TRBD2, though no DNA is available to test this call. The CDR3: CASSKRGGRTDTQYF.